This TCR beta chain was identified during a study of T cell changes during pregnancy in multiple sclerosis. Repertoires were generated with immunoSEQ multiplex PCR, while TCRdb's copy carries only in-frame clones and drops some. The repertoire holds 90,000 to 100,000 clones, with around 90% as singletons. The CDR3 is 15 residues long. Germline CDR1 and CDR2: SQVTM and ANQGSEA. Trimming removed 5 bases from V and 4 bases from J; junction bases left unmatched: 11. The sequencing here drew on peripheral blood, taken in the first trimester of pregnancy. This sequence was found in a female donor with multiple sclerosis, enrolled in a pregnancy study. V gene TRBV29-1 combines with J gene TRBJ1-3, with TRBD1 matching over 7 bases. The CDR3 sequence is CSVRETTGTGNTIYF. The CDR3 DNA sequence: TGCAGCGTTAGGGAAACGACAGGGACAGGAAACACCATATATTTT.